This TCR beta chain was captured by sequencing in a study of T cells in narcolepsy. Notes on the study in general: HCRT-specific and TRIB2-specific autoreactive clonotypes appeared among same-patient CSF and blood CD4+ clonotypes. No autoreactive T cell clone sequences appeared in some memory CD4+ repertoires. Healthy controls reportedly lacked the autoreactive clonotypes serially found in patients' blood.

The assay was immunoSEQ multiplex PCR, and TCRdb's table has in-frame clones only and misses some. This table holds about 29,000 clones, around 87% found once. The germline CDR1 and CDR2 sequences are SGHRS and YFSETQ. CDR3 length: 15 amino acids. V trimming: 6 bases; J trimming: 7 bases; junction bases outside the gene matches: 15. About this clone itself: Its antigen is unknown.

The chain combines TRBV5-1 with TRBJ1-2; 7 nucleotides line up with TRBD1. Material: memory (CD45RA-) CD4+ T cells from blood. This clonotype was sampled from a human donor in good health. The DNA of the CDR3 is TGCGCCAGCACCCAGGCAGGGGGGTCTTCGTTTGGCTACACCTTC. Its protein is CASTQAGGSSFGYTF. Based on the CDR3 plus reference TRBV5-1 and TRBJ1-2, the full variable domain is KAGVTQTPRYLIKTRGQQVTLSCSPISGHRSVSWYQQTPGQGLQFLFEYFSETQRNKGNFPGRFSGRQFSNSRSEMNVSTLELGDSALYLCASTQAGGSSFGYTFGSGTRLTVV.